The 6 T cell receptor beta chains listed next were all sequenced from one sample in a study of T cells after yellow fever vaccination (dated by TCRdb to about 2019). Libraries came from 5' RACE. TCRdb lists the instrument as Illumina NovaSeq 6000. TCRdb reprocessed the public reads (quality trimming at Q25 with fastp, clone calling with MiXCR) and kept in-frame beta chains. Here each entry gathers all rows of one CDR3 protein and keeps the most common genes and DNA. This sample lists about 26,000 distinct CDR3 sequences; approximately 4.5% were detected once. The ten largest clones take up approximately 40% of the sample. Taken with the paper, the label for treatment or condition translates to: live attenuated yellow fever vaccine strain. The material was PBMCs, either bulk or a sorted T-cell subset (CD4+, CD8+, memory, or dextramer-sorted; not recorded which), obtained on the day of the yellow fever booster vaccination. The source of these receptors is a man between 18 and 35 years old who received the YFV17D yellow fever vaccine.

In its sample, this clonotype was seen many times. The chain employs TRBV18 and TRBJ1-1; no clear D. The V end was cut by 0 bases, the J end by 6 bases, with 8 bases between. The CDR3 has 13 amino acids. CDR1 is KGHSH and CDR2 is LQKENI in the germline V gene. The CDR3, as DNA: TGTGCCAGCTCACCACCGAGCCTCTCTGAAGCTTTCTTT. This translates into CASSPPSLSEAFF.

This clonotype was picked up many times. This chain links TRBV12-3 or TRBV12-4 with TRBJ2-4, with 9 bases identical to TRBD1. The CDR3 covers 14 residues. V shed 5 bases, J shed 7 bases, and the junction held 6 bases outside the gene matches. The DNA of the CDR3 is TGTGCCAGCAGTCTGCCACAGGGGGCTAACATTCAGTACTTC. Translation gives CASSLPQGANIQYF.

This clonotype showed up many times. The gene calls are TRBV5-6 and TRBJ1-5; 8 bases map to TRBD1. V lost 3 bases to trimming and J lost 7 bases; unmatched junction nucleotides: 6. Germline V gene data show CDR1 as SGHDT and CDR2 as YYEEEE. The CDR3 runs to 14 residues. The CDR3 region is CASSSGTGWQPQHF. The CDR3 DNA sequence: TGTGCCAGCAGCTCGGGGACAGGTTGGCAGCCCCAGCATTTT.

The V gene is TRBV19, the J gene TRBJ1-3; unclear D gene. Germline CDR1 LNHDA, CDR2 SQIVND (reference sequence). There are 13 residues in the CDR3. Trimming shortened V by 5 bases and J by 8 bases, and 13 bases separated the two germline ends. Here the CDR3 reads CASSARSSDTIYF. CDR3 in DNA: TGTGCCAGTAGTGCGAGGTCGTCGGACACCATATATTTT.

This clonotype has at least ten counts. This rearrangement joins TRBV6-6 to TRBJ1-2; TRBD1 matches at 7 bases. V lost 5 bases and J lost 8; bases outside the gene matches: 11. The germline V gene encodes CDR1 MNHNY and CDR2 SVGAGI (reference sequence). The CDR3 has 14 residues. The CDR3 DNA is TGTGCCAGCAGTATTTCTAGGGGGCAGGACGGCTACACCTTC. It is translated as CASSISRGQDGYTF.

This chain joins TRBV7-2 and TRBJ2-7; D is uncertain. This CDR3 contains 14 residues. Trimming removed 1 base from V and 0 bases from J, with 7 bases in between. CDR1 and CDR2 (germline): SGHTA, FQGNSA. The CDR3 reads CASSLVVSSYEQYF. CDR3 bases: TGTGCCAGCAGCTTAGTAGTCAGCTCCTACGAGCAGTACTTC.